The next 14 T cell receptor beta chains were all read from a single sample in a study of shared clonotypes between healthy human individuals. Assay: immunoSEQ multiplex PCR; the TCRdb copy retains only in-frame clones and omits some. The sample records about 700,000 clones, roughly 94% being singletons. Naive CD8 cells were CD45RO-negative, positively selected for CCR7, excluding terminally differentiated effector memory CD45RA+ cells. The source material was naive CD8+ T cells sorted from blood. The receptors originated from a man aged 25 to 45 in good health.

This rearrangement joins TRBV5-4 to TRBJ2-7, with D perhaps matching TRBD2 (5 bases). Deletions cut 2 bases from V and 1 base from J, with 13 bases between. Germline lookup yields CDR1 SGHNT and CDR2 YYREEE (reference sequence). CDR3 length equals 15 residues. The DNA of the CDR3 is TGTGCCAGCAGCTTTGGAACTGGCGGGTCCTACGAGCAGTACTTC. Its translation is CASSFGTGGSYEQYF.

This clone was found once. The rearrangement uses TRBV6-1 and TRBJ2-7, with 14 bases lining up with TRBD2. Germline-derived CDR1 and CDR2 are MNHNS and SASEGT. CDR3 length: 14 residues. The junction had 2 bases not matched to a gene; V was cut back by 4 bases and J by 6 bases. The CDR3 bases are TGTGCCAGCAGTGGGGGACTAGCGGGAGTCGAGCAGTACTTC. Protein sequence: CASSGGLAGVEQYF.

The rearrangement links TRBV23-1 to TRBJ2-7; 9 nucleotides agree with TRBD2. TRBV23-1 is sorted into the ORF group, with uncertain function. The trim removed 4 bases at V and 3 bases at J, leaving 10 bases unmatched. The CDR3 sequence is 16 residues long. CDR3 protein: CASSPSILSGSYEQYF. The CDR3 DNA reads TGCGCCAGCAGTCCTTCCATACTTAGCGGGAGCTACGAGCAGTACTTC.

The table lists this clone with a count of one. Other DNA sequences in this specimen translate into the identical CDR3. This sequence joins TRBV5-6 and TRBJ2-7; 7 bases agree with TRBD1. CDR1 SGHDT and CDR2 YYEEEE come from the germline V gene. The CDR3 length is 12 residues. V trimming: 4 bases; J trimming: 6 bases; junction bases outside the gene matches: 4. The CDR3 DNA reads TGTGCCAGCAGCCTCGCAGGGGGCGAGCAGTACTTC. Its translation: CASSLAGGEQYF.

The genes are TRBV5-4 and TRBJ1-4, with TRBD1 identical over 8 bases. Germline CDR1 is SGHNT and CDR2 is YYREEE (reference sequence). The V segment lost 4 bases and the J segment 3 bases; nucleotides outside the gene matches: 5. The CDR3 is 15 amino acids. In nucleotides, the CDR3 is TGTGCCAGCAGCCACCCGGGACAGGCTAATGAAAAACTGTTTTTT. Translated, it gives CASSHPGQANEKLFF. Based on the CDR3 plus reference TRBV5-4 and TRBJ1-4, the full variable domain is ETGVTQSPTHLIKTRGQQVTLRCSSQSGHNTVSWYQQALGQGPQFIFQYYREEENGRGNFPPRFSGLQFPNYSSELNVNALELDDSALYLCASSHPGQANEKLFFGSGTQLSVL.

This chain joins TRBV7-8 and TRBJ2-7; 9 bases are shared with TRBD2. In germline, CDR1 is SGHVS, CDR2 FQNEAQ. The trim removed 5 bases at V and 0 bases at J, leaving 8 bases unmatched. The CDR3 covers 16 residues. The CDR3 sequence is CASSPRLAESSYEQYF. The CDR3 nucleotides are TGTGCCAGCAGCCCGCGACTAGCGGAAAGCTCCTACGAGCAGTACTTC.

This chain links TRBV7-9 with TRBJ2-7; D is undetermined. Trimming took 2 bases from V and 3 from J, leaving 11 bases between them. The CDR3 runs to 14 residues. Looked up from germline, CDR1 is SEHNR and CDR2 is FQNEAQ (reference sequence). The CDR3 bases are TGTGCCAGCAGCTTATCGCAGGCCAACTACGAGCAGTACTTC. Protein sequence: CASSLSQANYEQYF.

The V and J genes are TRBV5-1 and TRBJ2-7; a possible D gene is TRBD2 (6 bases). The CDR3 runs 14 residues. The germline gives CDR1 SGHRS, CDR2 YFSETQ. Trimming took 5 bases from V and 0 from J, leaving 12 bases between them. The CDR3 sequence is CASSYGGSSYEQYF. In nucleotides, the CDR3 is TGCGCCAGCAGTTATGGAGGGAGCTCCTACGAGCAGTACTTC. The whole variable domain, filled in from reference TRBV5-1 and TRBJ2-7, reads KAGVTQTPRYLIKTRGQQVTLSCSPISGHRSVSWYQQTPGQGLQFLFEYFSETQRNKGNFPGRFSGRQFSNSRSEMNVSTLELGDSALYLCASSYGGSSYEQYFGPGTRLTVT.

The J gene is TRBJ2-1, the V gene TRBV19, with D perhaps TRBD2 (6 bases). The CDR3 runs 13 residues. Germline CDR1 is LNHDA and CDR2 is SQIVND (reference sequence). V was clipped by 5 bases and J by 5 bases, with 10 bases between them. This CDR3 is CASSRGSDNEQFF. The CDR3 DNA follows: TGTGCCAGTAGTCGGGGGTCAGACAATGAGCAGTTCTTC.

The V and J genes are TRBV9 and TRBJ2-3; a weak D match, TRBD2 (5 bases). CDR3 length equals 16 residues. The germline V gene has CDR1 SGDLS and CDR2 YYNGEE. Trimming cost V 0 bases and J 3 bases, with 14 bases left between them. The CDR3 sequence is CASSVGNLALTDTQYF. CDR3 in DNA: TGTGCCAGCAGCGTAGGTAACCTAGCCTTGACAGATACGCAGTATTTT. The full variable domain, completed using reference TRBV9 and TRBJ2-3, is DSGVTQTPKHLITATGQRVTLRCSPRSGDLSVYWYQQSLDQGLQFLIQYYNGEERAKGNILERFSAQQFPDLHSELNLSSLELGDSALYFCASSVGNLALTDTQYFGPGTRLTVL.

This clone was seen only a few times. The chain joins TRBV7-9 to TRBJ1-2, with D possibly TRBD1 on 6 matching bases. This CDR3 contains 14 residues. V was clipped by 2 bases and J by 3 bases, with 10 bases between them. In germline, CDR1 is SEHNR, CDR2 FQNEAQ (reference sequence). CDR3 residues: CASSLQNRDYGYTF. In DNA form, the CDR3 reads TGTGCCAGCAGCTTACAAAACAGGGACTATGGCTACACCTTC.

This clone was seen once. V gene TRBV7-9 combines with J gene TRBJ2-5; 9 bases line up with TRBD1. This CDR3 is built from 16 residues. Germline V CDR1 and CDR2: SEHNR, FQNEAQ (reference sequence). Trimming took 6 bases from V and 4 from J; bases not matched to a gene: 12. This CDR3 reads CASSQIQGALGETQYF. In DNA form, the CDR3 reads TGTGCCAGCAGTCAAATACAGGGGGCTCTGGGAGAGACCCAGTACTTC.

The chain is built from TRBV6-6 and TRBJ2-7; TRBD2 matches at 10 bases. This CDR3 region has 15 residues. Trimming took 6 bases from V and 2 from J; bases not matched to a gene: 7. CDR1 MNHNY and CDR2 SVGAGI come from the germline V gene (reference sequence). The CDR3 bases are TGTGCCAGCAGCACCGGACTAGCGGTGGCCTACGAGCAGTACTTC. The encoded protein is CASSTGLAVAYEQYF.

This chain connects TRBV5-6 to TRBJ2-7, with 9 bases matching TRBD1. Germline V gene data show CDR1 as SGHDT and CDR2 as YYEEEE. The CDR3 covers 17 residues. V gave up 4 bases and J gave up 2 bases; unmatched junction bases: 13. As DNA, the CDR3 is TGTGCCAGCAGCCCCATAGGGACAGGGTTTCCTCCCTACGAGCAGTACTTC. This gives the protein CASSPIGTGFPPYEQYF. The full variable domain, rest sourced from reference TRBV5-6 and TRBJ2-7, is DAGVTQSPTHLIKTRGQQVTLRCSPKSGHDTVSWYQQALGQGPQFIFQYYEEEERQRGNFPDRFSGHQFPNYSSELNVNALLLGDSALYLCASSPIGTGFPPYEQYFGPGTRLTVT.